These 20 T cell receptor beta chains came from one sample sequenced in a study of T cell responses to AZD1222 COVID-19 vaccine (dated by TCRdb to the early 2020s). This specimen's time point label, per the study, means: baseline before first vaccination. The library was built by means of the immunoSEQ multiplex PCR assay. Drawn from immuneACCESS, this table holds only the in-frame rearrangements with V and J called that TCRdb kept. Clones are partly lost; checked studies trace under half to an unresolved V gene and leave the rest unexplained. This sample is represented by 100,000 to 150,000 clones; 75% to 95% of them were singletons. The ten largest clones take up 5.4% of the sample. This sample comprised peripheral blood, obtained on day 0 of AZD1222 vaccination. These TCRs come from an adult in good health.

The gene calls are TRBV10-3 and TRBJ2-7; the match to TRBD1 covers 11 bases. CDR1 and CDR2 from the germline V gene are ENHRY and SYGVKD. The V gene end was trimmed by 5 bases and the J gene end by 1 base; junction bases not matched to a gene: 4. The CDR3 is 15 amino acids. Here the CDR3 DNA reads TGTGCCATCAGTCAAGGGACAGGGGGGTCCTACGAGCAGTACTTC. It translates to CAISQGTGGSYEQYF.

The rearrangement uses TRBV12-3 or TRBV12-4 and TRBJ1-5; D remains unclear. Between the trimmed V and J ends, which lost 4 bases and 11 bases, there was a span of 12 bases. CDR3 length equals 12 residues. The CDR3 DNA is TGTGCCAGCAGTTATGGGGAGGGAGCCCAGCATTTT. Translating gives CASSYGEGAQHF.

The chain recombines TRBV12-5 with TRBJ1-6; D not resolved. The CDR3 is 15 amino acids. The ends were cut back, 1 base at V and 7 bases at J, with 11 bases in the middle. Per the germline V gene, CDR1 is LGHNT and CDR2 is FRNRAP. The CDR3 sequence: CASGLAGHRNSPLHF. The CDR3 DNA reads TGTGCTAGTGGTTTGGCGGGTCACAGAAATTCACCCCTCCACTTT. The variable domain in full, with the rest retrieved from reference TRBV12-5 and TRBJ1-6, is DARVTQTPRHKVTEMGQEVTMRCQPILGHNTVFWYRQTMMQGLELLAYFRNRAPLDDSGMPKDRFSAEMPDATLATLKIQPSEPRDSAVYFCASGLAGHRNSPLHFGNGTRLTVT.

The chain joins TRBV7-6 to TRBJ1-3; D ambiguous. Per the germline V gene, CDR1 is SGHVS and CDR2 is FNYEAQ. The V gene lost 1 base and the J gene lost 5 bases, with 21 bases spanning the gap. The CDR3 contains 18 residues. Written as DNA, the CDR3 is TGTGCCAGCAGCTTAGGCCGTAGACAACCTGAAAGCCGAAACACCATATATTTT. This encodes CASSLGRRQPESRNTIYF.

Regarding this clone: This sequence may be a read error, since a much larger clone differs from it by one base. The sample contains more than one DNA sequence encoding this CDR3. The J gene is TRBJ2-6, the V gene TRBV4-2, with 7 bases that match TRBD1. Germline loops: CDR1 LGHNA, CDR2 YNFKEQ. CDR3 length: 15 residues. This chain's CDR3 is CASSQGTGGANVLTF. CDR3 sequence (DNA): TGTGCCAGCAGCCAAGGGACAGGTGGGGCCAACGTCCTAACTTTC.

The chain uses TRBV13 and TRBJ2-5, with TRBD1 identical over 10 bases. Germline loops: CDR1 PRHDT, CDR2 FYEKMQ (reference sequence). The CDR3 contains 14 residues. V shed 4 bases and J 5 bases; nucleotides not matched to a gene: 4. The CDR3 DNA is TGTGCCAGCAGCTACAGACAGGGGGCGGAGACCCAGTACTTC. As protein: CASSYRQGAETQYF.

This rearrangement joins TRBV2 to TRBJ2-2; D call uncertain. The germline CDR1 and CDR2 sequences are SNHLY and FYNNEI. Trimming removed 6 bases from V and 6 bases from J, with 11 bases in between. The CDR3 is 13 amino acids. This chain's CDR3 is CASRVDTPGELFF. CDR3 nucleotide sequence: TGTGCCAGCAGAGTAGACACCCCCGGGGAGCTGTTTTTT.

The CDR3 sequence: CASSQTRASSYGYTF. Here the CDR3 DNA reads TGTGCCAGTAGTCAAACTCGGGCCTCTTCCTATGGCTACACCTTC. The V call is TRBV19, the J call TRBJ1-2; D gene unclear. V was clipped by 5 bases and J by 4 bases, with 17 bases between them. CDR1 is LNHDA, CDR2 SQIVND, per germline (reference sequence). The CDR3 runs 15 residues.

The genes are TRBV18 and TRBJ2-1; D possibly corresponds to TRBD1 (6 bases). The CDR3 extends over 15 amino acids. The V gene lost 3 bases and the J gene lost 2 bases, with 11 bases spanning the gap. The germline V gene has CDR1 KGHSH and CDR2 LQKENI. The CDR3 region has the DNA TGTGCCAGCTCACCCCTACAGGGAACCTACAATGAGCAGTTCTTC. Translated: CASSPLQGTYNEQFF.

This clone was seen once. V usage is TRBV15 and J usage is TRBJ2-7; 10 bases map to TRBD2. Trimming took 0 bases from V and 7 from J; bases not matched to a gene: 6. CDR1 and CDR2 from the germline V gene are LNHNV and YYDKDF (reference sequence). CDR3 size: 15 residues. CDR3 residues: CATSRDLAGDGEQYF. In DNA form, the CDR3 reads TGTGCCACCAGCAGAGATCTAGCGGGAGACGGGGAGCAGTACTTC.

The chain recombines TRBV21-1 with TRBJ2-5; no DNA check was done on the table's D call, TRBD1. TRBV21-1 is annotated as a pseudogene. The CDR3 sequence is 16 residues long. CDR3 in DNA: TGTGCCAGCAGCAAAGGGGATGGTAGGGGGACAAAGAGCCAGTACTTC. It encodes CASSKGDGRGTKSQYF.

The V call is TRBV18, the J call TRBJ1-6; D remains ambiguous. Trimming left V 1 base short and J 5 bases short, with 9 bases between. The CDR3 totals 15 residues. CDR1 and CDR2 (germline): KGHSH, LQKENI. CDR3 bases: TGTGCCAGCTCACCACAGCGGCCAAATAATTCACCCCTCCACTTT. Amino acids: CASSPQRPNNSPLHF. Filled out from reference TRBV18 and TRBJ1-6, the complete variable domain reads NAGVMQNPRHLVRRRGQEARLRCSPMKGHSHVYWYRQLPEEGLKFMVYLQKENIIDESGMPKERFSAEFPKEGPSILRIQQVVRGDSAAYFCASSPQRPNNSPLHFGNGTRLTVT.

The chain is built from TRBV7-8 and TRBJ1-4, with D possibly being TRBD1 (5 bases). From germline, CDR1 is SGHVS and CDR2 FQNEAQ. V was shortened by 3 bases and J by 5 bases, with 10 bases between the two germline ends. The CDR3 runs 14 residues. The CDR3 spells CASSLYGGNEKLFF. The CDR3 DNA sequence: TGTGCCAGCAGCTTGTACGGGGGGAATGAAAAACTGTTTTTT.

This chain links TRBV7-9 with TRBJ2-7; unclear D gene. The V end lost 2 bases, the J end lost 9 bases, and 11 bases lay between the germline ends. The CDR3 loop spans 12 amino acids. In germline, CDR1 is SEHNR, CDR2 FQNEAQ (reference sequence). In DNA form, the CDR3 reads TGTGCCAGCAGCTTATCGGTTGAAGGGCAGTACTTC. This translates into CASSLSVEGQYF.

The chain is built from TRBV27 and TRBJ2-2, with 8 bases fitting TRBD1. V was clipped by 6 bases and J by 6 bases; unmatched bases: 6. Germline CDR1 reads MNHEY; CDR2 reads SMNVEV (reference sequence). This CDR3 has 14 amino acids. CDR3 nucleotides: TGTGCCAGCAGGCCAGGGGGCGCGGCCGGGGAGCTGTTTTTT. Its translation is CASRPGGAAGELFF.

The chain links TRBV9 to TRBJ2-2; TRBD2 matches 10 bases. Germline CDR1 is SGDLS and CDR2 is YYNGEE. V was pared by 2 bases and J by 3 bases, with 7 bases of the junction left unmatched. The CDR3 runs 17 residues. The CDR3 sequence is CASSVSLAGSHTGELFF. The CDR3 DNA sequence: TGTGCCAGCAGCGTCTCACTAGCGGGGTCACACACCGGGGAGCTGTTTTTT. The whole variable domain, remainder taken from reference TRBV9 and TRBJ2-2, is DSGVTQTPKHLITATGQRVTLRCSPRSGDLSVYWYQQSLDQGLQFLIQYYNGEERAKGNILERFSAQQFPDLHSELNLSSLELGDSALYFCASSVSLAGSHTGELFFGEGSRLTVL.

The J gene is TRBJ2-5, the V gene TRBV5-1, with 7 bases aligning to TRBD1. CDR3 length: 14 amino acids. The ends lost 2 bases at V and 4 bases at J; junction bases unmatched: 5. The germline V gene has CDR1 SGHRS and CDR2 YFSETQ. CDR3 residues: CASSFQTGPETQYF. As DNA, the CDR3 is TGCGCCAGCAGCTTTCAGACAGGGCCAGAGACCCAGTACTTC.

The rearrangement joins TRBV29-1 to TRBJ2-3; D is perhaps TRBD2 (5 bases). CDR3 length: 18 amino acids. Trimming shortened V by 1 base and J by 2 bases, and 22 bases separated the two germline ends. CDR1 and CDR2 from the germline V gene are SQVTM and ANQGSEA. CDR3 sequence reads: CSVEVPGRGEGHTDTQYF. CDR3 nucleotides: TGCAGCGTTGAAGTACCGGGCCGGGGAGAAGGTCACACAGATACGCAGTATTTT.

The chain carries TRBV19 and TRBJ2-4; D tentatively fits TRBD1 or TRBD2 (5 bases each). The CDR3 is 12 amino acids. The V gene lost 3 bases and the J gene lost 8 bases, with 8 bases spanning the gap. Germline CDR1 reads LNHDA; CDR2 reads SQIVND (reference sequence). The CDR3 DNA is TGTGCCAGTAGTATGGTGGGGGACATTCAGTACTTC. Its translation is CASSMVGDIQYF.

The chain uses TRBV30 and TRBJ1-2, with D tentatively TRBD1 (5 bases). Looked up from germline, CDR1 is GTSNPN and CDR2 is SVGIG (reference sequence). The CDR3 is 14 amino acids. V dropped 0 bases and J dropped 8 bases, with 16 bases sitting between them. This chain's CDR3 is CAWSVSRDRRGYTF. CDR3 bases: TGTGCCTGGAGTGTCTCTCGGGACCGCAGGGGCTACACCTTC.